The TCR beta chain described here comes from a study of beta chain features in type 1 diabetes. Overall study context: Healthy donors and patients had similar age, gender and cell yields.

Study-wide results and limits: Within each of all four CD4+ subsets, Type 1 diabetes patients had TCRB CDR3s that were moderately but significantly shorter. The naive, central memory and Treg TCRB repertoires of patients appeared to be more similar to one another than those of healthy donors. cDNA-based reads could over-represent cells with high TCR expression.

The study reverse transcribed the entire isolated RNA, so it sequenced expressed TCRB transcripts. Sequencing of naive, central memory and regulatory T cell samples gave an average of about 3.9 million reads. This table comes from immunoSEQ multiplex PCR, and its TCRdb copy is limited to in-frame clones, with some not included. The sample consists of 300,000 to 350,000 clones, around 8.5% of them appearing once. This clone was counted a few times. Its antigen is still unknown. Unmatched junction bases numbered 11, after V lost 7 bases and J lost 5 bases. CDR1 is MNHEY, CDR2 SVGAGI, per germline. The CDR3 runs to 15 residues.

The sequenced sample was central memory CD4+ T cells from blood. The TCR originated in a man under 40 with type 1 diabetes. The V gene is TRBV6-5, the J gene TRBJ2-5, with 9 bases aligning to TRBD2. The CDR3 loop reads CASTLSGLAGETQYF. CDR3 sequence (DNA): TGTGCCAGCACCCTGTCGGGACTAGCAGGCGAGACCCAGTACTTC.